This T cell receptor beta chain appears in the sequencing data of a study of neurological immune-mediated disorders. TCRdb called the 5' RACE reads again in MiXCR, with one record for every CDR3 protein. The sample contains 85,000 to 90,000 distinct CDR3 sequences, 3.5% of which appear only once. The TCR sequence derives from a woman between 50 and 59 years old with multiple sclerosis. Specimen: PBMCs.

CDR3 sequence (DNA): TGCGCCAGCAGCCAAGGGAAGCTGAACTATGGCTACACCTTC. Amino acids: CASSQGKLNYGYTF. The chain couples TRBV4-1 to TRBJ1-2; D is unclear. CDR3 length: 14 amino acids. Between the trimmed V and J ends, which lost 1 base and 2 bases, there was a span of 8 bases. Germline loops: CDR1 MGHRA, CDR2 YSYEKL.